This T cell receptor beta chain was identified in a study of blood T cell repertoires in COVID-19. Study in general: Both acute and convalescent COVID-19 samples were obtained from the United States, Italy and Spain. Sources were T cells, B-cell-depleted T cells, or PBMCs; the material itself was cDNA or gDNA.

Original processing notes: Reference gene primer amplification gave nucleated cell count estimates. Here immunoSEQ multiplex PCR was the method, and the copy in TCRdb shows in-frame clones only, minus some. V and J calls and clone size are copied from that table; D and trimming were computed from the DNA. The table includes 380,000 or so clones, more than 70% detected once. The V end was cut by 5 bases, the J end by 3 bases, with 14 bases between. The CDR3 is 15 amino acids. The V gene's germline CDR1 is SGHTA and CDR2 FQGTGA. The chain joins TRBV7-3 to TRBJ1-5; a weak D match, TRBD1 (6 bases). The sample comprised peripheral blood. The sequence derives from a middle-aged man with acute or convalescent COVID-19. For the CDR3, the DNA is TGTGCCAGCAGCCAAAACGGGGGGGCCAATCAGCCCCAGCATTTT. Its translation is CASSQNGGANQPQHF.